Below, 15 T cell receptor beta chains from the same sample are listed, as sequenced in a study of CD8+ T cells in alopecia areata. The treatment: oral pan-JAK inhibitor, 5-10 mg twice daily. Sequencing used cDNA as its template, made by extracting RNA and reverse transcribing it. Sequencing used immunoSEQ multiplex PCR; TCRdb keeps in-frame clones, though not all of them. The table lists 150,000 to 200,000 clones, 51% of them singletons. The sequenced sample was CD8+ T cells sorted from blood, obtained around week 52, from a patient treated with tofacitinib. These receptor sequences come from a human donor with alopecia areata.

The V and J genes are TRBV30 and TRBJ2-1; D tentatively reads TRBD1 or TRBD2 (6 bases each). Trimming took 0 bases from V and 7 from J, leaving 13 bases between them. This CDR3 region has 14 residues. Germline V gene lookup returns CDR1 GTSNPN and CDR2 SVGIG (reference sequence). In nucleotides, the CDR3 is TGTGCCTGGAGTGTAGGGCTAGGGGGGAATGAGCAGTTCTTC. Its translation is CAWSVGLGGNEQFF.

This sequence joins TRBV7-9 and TRBJ1-1; D unclear. Trimming left V 1 base short and J 6 bases short, with 9 bases between. Germline V gene sequence: CDR1 SEHNR, CDR2 FQNEAQ (reference sequence). This CDR3 spans 13 amino acids. The CDR3 reads CASSLDLGAEAFF. The CDR3 nucleotides read TGTGCCAGCAGCTTAGATTTAGGTGCTGAAGCTTTCTTT. Drawing the rest from reference TRBV7-9 and TRBJ1-1, the complete variable domain is DTGVSQNPRHKITKRGQNVTFRCDPISEHNRLYWYRQTLGQGPEFLTYFQNEAQLEKSRLLSDRFSAERPKGSFSTLEIQRTEQGDSAMYLCASSLDLGAEAFFGQGTRLTVV.

This clone was found a few times. The chain links TRBV10-3 to TRBJ1-1; perhaps TRBD1 as D (6 bases). The V gene lost 0 bases and the J gene lost 3 bases, with 14 bases spanning the gap. The germline gives CDR1 ENHRY, CDR2 SYGVKD. This CDR3 region has 16 residues. The CDR3 region is CAISESSWRGDTEAFF. CDR3 DNA sequence: TGTGCCATCAGTGAGTCGTCTTGGAGGGGGGACACTGAAGCTTTCTTT.

This clone appeared a few times. The CDR3 reads CASSPGGQGEGGYTF. The CDR3 DNA reads as TGTGCCAGCAGCCCTGGGGGGCAGGGGGAGGGGGGCTACACCTTC. The chain uses TRBV27 and TRBJ1-2; 7 bases are a match to TRBD1. The junction had 15 bases not matched to a gene; V was cut back by 6 bases and J by 8 bases. The germline V gene encodes CDR1 MNHEY and CDR2 SMNVEV (reference sequence). The CDR3 covers 15 residues.

The chain uses TRBV19 and TRBJ2-5; 8 bases are a match to TRBD2. J was trimmed by 2 bases and V by 7 bases; bases with no gene match: 9. CDR3 length: 15 amino acids. The V gene's germline CDR1 is LNHDA and CDR2 SQIVND (reference sequence). The CDR3 protein is CASNDPAGGQETQYF. The CDR3 nucleotides are TGTGCCAGTAACGATCCCGCGGGGGGACAAGAGACCCAGTACTTC.

The chain uses TRBV25-1 and TRBJ1-4; 10 bases agree with TRBD1. Germline V gene sequence: CDR1 MGHDK, CDR2 SYGVNS. The CDR3 loop spans 14 amino acids. The J segment lost 5 bases and the V segment lost 3 bases, leaving 0 bases of the junction unmatched. In DNA form, the CDR3 reads TGTGCCAGCAGTGAGGGACAGGGGAATGAAAAACTGTTTTTT. This encodes CASSEGQGNEKLFF.

About this clone: The sample contains more than one DNA sequence encoding this CDR3. This sequence joins TRBV13 and TRBJ2-7; D call uncertain. This CDR3 contains 13 residues. Trimming stripped 5 bases from V and 0 bases from J, with 8 bases between. Germline V gene data show CDR1 as PRHDT and CDR2 as FYEKMQ (reference sequence). In DNA form, the CDR3 reads TGTGCCAGCAGCCCAGGATCCTCCTACGAGCAGTACTTC. Its protein is CASSPGSSYEQYF. Supplemented by reference TRBV13 and TRBJ2-7, the full variable domain reads AAGVIQSPRHLIKEKRETATLKCYPIPRHDTVYWYQQGPGQDPQFLISFYEKMQSDKGSIPDRFSAQQFSDYHSELNMSSLELGDSALYFCASSPGSSYEQYFGPGTRLTVT.

The chain employs TRBV4-3 and TRBJ2-7; possible D gene TRBD1, 6 bases. Germline V gene data show CDR1 as LGHNA and CDR2 as YSLEER. V was cut by 4 bases and J by 6 bases, with 13 bases left in between. CDR3 length equals 13 residues. Here the CDR3 reads CASSPYRDAEQYF. DNA for the CDR3: TGCGCCAGCAGCCCCTACAGGGACGCCGAGCAGTACTTC.

This clone was detected a few times. The gene calls are TRBV13 and TRBJ2-1; a possible D gene is TRBD2 (5 bases). CDR1 and CDR2 (germline): PRHDT, FYEKMQ (reference sequence). This CDR3 is 13 amino acids long. With 2 bases removed from V and 8 bases from J, the gap between germline ends came to 10 bases. The DNA of the CDR3 is TGTGCCAGCAGCTTACTCCGCGGGCATGAGCAGTTCTTC. It yields the protein CASSLLRGHEQFF.

This clone turned up a few times. The chain couples TRBV6-5 to TRBJ1-1, with D possibly TRBD1 on 6 matching bases. Trimming took 7 bases from V and 5 from J, leaving 20 bases between them. CDR3 length: 15 amino acids. CDR1 is MNHEY and CDR2 is SVGAGI in the germline V gene. The CDR3 sequence: CASKAGGQGPTEAFF. The CDR3 region has the DNA TGTGCCAGCAAAGCCGGGGGGCAGGGACCGACTGAAGCTTTCTTT.

This chain connects TRBV7-2 to TRBJ2-1; 9 nucleotides agree with TRBD2. This CDR3 is 18 amino acids long. CDR1 is SGHTA and CDR2 is FQGNSA in the germline V gene. The ends lost 5 bases at V and 3 bases at J; junction bases unmatched: 14. CDR3 loop: CASSRTRSLAGSYNEQFF. The CDR3 DNA is TGTGCCAGCAGCCGGACCCGTAGTCTAGCGGGGAGCTACAATGAGCAGTTCTTC.

The chain uses TRBV4-2 and TRBJ2-5; 7 bases are shared with TRBD2. The CDR3 spans 16 residues. CDR1 LGHNA and CDR2 YNFKEQ come from the germline V gene. Unmatched junction bases numbered 7, after V lost 1 base and J lost 2 bases. CDR3 residues: CASSQVSSGEQETQYF. The CDR3 nucleotides read TGTGCCAGCAGCCAAGTGTCTAGCGGTGAACAAGAGACCCAGTACTTC.

The J gene is TRBJ1-6, the V gene TRBV6-5; 10 nucleotides match TRBD1. Trimming cost V 4 bases and J 10 bases; bases outside gene matches: 7. In germline, CDR1 is MNHEY, CDR2 SVGAGI. The CDR3 loop spans 15 amino acids. The CDR3 loop reads CASSFTGTGESPLHF. DNA for the CDR3: TGTGCCAGCAGTTTTACCGGGACAGGGGAATCACCCCTCCACTTT.

This clone has a handful of counts. V and J are TRBV2 and TRBJ2-3; 7 bases agree with TRBD1. The CDR3 is made up of 15 amino acids. Unmatched junction bases numbered 7, after V lost 6 bases and J lost 1 base. From germline, CDR1 is SNHLY and CDR2 FYNNEI. CDR3 bases: TGTGCCAGCAGCGAGACAGGGATAGGCACAGATACGCAGTATTTT. Its protein product is CASSETGIGTDTQYF.

CDR3 in amino acids: CASSESPLGRSTDTQYF. The DNA of the CDR3 is TGTGCCAGCAGTGAAAGCCCCTTGGGGAGAAGCACAGATACGCAGTATTTT. The chain has TRBV6-1 and TRBJ2-3, with D possibly matching TRBD2 (5 bases). V lost 2 bases, J lost 0 bases, and 15 bases lay in between. The CDR3 covers 17 residues. CDR1 is MNHNS, CDR2 SASEGT, per germline.